This T cell receptor beta chain stems from a study of T cell responses to AZD1222 COVID-19 vaccine. Clones were sequenced by immunoSEQ multiplex PCR, and TCRdb holds only the in-frame ones, with some missing. Of about 40,000 clones detected, approximately 88% appear once; the ten largest clones hold more than 20%. Regarding the study as a whole: The donors showed a predominance of white British ancestry and of females, with possible underestimation of clonal diversity.

A word on this clone: No antigen is known for it.

Trimming removed 8 bases from V and 7 bases from J, with 15 bases in between. CDR3 length equals 13 residues. In germline, CDR1 is MNHEY, CDR2 SMNVEV (reference sequence). The TCR was taken from an adult who received the MenACWY meningococcal vaccine as a control. V gene TRBV27 combines with J gene TRBJ1-5; D unclear. The sample here was peripheral blood, taken 28 days after the second dose of the MenACWY control vaccine. The CDR3 reads CASQWTAGQPQHF. As DNA, the CDR3 is TGTGCCAGCCAATGGACGGCGGGACAGCCCCAGCATTTT.